These T cell receptor beta chains were read from a single sample in a study of T cell changes during pregnancy in multiple sclerosis. Assay: immunoSEQ multiplex PCR; the TCRdb copy retains only in-frame clones and omits some. The sample holds roughly 59,000 clones; 91% are singletons and the top ten take over 1.2%. Specimen: peripheral blood, collected in the third trimester of pregnancy. Source of these receptors: a female donor in good health, enrolled as a control in a pregnancy study. The conserved cysteine and the conserved F or W are not part of the CDR3 here. Each record gives: V gene, D gene, J gene, CDR3 protein. A D gene is named only where the DNA matches it firmly.

TRBV29-1,-,TRBJ1-2,SVGGGYGYT
TRBV30,-,TRBJ1-1,AWNRANTEAF
TRBV5-5,-,TRBJ1-2,ASSLRLEAVYGYT
TRBV7-2,-,TRBJ2-3,ASSHTSTDTQY
TRBV27,TRBD1,TRBJ1-3,ASSPGTGAFSGNTIY
TRBV12-5,-,TRBJ1-5,ASGFGDQPQH
TRBV30,-,TRBJ1-1,ACGQLMNTEAF
TRBV6-5,TRBD1,TRBJ2-7,ASSYARGRNEQY
TRBV7-3,-,TRBJ2-3,ASSLTGGTGDTQY
TRBV19,TRBD1,TRBJ1-2,ASSGQGARGYT
TRBV7-2,-,TRBJ1-4,ASSRDRNFNEKLF
TRBV7-6,-,TRBJ2-1,ASSLVPVAGGGEQF
TRBV4-2,TRBD1,TRBJ2-1,ASSQSRGGNNEQF
TRBV30,-,TRBJ2-3,AWSVRGGADTQY
TRBV11-1,TRBD1,TRBJ2-1,ASSSRDRVNEQF
TRBV6-6,-,TRBJ1-5,ASSYSTQRGQPQH
TRBV11-2,-,TRBJ1-4,ASSLVRGTNEKLF
TRBV6-5,-,TRBJ1-6,ASSEARGSPLH
TRBV18,-,TRBJ1-1,ASSLSGAPEAF
TRBV7-3,-,TRBJ2-3,ASSANLVEGGTDTQY
TRBV5-1,TRBD1,TRBJ1-4,ASSPGRGGPEKLF
TRBV10-3,TRBD1,TRBJ1-5,AISELPDRGQGQPQH
TRBV30,-,TRBJ1-1,AERGMYTEAF
TRBV7-8,TRBD1,TRBJ1-1,ASSFRTGLNTEAF
TRBV27,TRBD1,TRBJ1-5,ASSPQGASNQPQH
TRBV28,TRBD1,TRBJ1-5,ACHRGWNQPQH
TRBV5-1,-,TRBJ1-1,ASSLALTGSQREAF
TRBV7-8,-,TRBJ1-4,ASRPPTLGKLF
TRBV4-3,TRBD1,TRBJ1-6,ASSLGSDRRNSPLH
TRBV6-6,TRBD1,TRBJ2-4,ASSSDRKNIQY
TRBV5-1,-,TRBJ1-1,ASSLAGHTEAF
TRBV6-1,-,TRBJ1-3,ASSEVGLPGNTIY
TRBV5-1,TRBD2,TRBJ2-3,ASSSGLVSDTQY
TRBV5-1,-,TRBJ2-5,ASSLLRQETQY
TRBV7-9,TRBD2,TRBJ2-1,ASSTGGFYNEQF
TRBV20-1,-,TRBJ1-1,SALLGPEAF
TRBV5-4,TRBD1,TRBJ1-1,ASSLAGGDTEAF
TRBV4-2,TRBD2,TRBJ2-7,ASSQEGLEAGVYEQY
TRBV6-1,-,TRBJ2-7,ASTPGRAGEQY
TRBV7-2,-,TRBJ1-2,ASSLGSWGGYT
TRBV6-5,-,TRBJ1-5,ASSLDRNPNQPQH
TRBV5-5,-,TRBJ1-5,ASSFRDIVGGQPQH
TRBV28,TRBD1,TRBJ1-2,ASSPGTGGGYT
TRBV15,-,TRBJ1-1,ATSREANTEAF
TRBV11-3,TRBD1,TRBJ1-1,ASGQGRNTEAF
TRBV5-4,-,TRBJ2-2,ASSVGLLREGGELF
TRBV14,-,TRBJ1-2,ASSQGGPANYGYT
TRBV19,TRBD1,TRBJ1-2,ASSGGQATGFYGYT
TRBV5-1,-,TRBJ1-6,ASSRQELSSYNSPLH
TRBV4-2,-,TRBJ2-1,ASSQDWREAYNEQF
TRBV27,-,TRBJ1-5,ASSVGAGVNQPQH
TRBV30,TRBD1,TRBJ1-2,AWRAGTGYGYT